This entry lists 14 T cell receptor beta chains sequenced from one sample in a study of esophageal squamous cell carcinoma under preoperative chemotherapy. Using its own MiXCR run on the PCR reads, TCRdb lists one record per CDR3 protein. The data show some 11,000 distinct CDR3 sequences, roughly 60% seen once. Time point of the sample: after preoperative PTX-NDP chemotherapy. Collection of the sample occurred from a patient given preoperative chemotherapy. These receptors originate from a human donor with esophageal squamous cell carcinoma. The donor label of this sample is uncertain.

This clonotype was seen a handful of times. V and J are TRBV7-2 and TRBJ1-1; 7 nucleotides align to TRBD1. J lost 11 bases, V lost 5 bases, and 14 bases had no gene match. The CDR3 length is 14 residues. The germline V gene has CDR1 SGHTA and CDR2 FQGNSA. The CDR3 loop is CASSPLRQGGGAFF. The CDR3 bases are TGTGCCAGCAGCCCCCTGAGACAGGGAGGTGGTGCTTTCTTT.

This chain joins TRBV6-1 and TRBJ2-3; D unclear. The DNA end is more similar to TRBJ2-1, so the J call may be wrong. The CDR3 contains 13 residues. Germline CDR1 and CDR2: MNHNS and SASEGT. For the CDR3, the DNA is TGTGCCAGCAGTGCTCTACCCTCCAATGAGCAGTTCTTC. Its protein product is CASSALPSNEQFF.

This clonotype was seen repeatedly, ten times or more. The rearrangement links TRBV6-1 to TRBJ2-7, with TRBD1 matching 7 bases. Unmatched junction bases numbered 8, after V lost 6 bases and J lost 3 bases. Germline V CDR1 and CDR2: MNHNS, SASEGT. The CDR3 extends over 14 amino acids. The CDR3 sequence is CASRTGTAFYEQYF. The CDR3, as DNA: TGTGCCAGCAGGACCGGGACAGCCTTCTACGAGCAGTACTTC.

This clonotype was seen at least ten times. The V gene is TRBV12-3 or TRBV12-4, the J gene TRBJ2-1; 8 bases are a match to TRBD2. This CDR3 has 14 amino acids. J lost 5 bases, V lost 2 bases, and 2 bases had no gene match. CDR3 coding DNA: TGTGCCAGCAGTTTATTAGCGGGGCACAATGAGCAGTTCTTC. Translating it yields CASSLLAGHNEQFF.

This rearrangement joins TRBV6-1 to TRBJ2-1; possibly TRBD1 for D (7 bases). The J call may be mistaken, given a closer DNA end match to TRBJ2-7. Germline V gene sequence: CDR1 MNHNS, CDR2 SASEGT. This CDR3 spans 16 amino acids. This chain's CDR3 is CASGGLGGSGKDTQYF. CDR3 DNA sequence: TGTGCCAGCGGGGGGCTAGGGGGCAGTGGCAAAGATACGCAGTACTTC.

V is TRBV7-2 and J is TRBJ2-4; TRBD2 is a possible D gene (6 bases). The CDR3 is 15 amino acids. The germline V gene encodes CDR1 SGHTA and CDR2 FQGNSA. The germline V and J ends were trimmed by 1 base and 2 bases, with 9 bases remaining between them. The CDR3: CASSLVGLPKNIQYF. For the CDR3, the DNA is TGTGCCAGCAGCTTAGTAGGACTACCCAAAAACATTCAGTACTTC.

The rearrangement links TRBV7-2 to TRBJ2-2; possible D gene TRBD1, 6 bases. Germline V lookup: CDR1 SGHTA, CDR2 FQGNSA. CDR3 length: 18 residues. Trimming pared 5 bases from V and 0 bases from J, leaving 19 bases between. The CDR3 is CASSHLNRQAANTGELFF. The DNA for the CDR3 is TGTGCCAGCAGCCACCTCAACCGACAGGCGGCGAACACCGGGGAGCTGTTTTTT.

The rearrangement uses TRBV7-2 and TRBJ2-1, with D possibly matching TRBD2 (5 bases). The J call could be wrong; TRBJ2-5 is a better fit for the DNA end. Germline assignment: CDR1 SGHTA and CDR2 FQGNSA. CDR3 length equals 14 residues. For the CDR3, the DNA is TGTGCCAGCAGCCGCGGGTGGGCCGAGGAGACCCAGTACTTC. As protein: CASSRGWAEETQYF.

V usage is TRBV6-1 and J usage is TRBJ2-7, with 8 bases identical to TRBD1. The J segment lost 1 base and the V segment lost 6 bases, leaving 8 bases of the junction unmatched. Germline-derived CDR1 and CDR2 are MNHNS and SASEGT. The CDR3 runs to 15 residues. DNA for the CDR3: TGTGCCAGCAGCCGGAACCGGGACAGGTCCTACGAGCAGTACTTC. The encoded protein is CASSRNRDRSYEQYF.

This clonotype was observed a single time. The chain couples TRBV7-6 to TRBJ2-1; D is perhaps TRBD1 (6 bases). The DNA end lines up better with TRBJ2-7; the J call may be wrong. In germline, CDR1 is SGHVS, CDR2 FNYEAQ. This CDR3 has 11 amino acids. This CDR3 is CASSPGDEQYF. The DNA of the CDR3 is TGTGCCAGCAGCCCAGGGGACGAGCAGTACTTC.

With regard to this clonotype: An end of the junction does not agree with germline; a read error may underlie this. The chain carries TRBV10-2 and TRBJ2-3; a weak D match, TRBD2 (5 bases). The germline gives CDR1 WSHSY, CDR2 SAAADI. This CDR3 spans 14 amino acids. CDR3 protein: CATSGGSDKDTQYF. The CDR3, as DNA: TGCGCCACCTCGGGTGGGAGCGACAAAGATACGCAGTATTTC.

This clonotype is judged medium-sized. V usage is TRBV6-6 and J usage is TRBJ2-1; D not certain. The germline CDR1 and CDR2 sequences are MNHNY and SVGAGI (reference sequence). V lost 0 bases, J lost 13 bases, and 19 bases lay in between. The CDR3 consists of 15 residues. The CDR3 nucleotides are TGTGCCAGCAGTTACTCGAAGTGGGCGACAAGAGAACAGTTCTTC. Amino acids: CASSYSKWATREQFF.

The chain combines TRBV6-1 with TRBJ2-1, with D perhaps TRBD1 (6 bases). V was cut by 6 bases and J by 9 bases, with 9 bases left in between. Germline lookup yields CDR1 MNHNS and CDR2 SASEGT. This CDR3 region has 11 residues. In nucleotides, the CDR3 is TGTGCCAGCAGGACAGGCCGTGAGCAGTTCTTC. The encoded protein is CASRTGREQFF.

As DNA, the CDR3 is TGTGCCAGCAGCTCCGTGTGGGGGAGCTCCTACGAGCAGTACTTC. This encodes CASSSVWGSSYEQYF. This chain uses TRBV11-2 with TRBJ2-7; the D call may be TRBD1 or TRBD2 (5 bases each). Per the germline V gene, CDR1 is SGHAT and CDR2 is FQNNGV. The V end lost 4 bases, the J end lost 0 bases, and 13 bases lay between the germline ends. There are 15 residues in the CDR3.